One T cell receptor beta chain is described in this entry. Its matching antigen is unknown. This sample is part of a study of cytomegalovirus exposure and HLA in healthy donors. Sequencing used immunoSEQ multiplex PCR; TCRdb keeps in-frame clones, though not all of them. Among tens of thousands of clones listed, 95% were seen once. Broader study findings: Investigators reported approximately 150 TCR beta chains as tied to cytomegalovirus.

The specimen sequenced was PBMCs. This receptor was taken from a young woman in good health and CMV-seronegative.

CDR3 residues: CSASTKETQYF. For the CDR3, the DNA is TGCAGTGCTTCGACAAAAGAGACCCAGTACTTC. J is TRBJ2-5 and V is TRBV20-1; no clear D. The CDR3 extends over 11 amino acids. Germline V CDR1 and CDR2: DFQATT, SNEGSKA (reference sequence). The V end was cut by 5 bases, the J end by 3 bases, with 7 bases between.